This T cell receptor (beta chain) was identified in a study of blood T cell repertoires in COVID-19. About the study: Collection of acute and convalescent COVID-19 samples took place in the United States, Italy and Spain.

The Seattle site enrolled patients during active infection and followed them longitudinally. Per the original methods: Reference gene primer amplification in the assay estimated nucleated cell counts. TCRdb keeps only in-frame clones here, not all; method: immunoSEQ multiplex PCR. For V, J and clone size, that table is used; D and trimming come from the DNA. Among about half a million clones, 80% to 90% were seen once, and the ten largest hold roughly 1%. This CDR3 has 14 amino acids. Germline CDR1 DFQATT, CDR2 SNEGSKA (reference sequence). Trimming took 3 bases from V and 7 from J; bases not matched to a gene: 5.

Sequencing input: peripheral blood. The TCR was taken from a young man with COVID-19, enrolled during active disease. The rearrangement links TRBV20-1 to TRBJ2-1, with TRBD2 identical over 11 bases. The CDR3 DNA reads TGCAGTGCTAGTTCGGCTAGCGGGAGGAATGAGCAGTTCTTC. It codes for CSASSASGRNEQFF.